These 18 T cell receptor beta chains originate from one sample sequenced in a study of OX40 agonist ivuxolimab in advanced cancers. The method was immunoSEQ multiplex PCR; TCRdb's version includes in-frame clones alone and lacks a portion of them. This table has about 84,000 clones, around four fifths appearing once. The sample here was CD4+ or CD8+ T cells sorted from blood, taken in a trial of the OX40 agonist ivuxolimab. All receptors come from an adult with an advanced solid tumor such as melanoma, head and neck, liver or kidney cancer.

The chain recombines TRBV11-2 with TRBJ1-6; 9 bases align to TRBD1. This CDR3 contains 19 residues. The V segment lost 1 base and the J segment 7 bases; nucleotides outside the gene matches: 14. CDR1 SGHAT and CDR2 FQNNGV come from the germline V gene. The CDR3 is CASSLVGQGEGRRNSPLHF. The CDR3 DNA follows: TGTGCCAGCAGCTTAGTGGGACAGGGTGAGGGCAGAAGAAATTCACCCCTCCACTTT. Using reference TRBV11-2 and TRBJ1-6 for the parts outside the CDR3, the full variable domain is EAGVAQSPRYKIIEKRQSVAFWCNPISGHATLYWYQQILGQGPKLLIQFQNNGVVDDSQLPKDRFSAERLKGVDSTLKIQPAKLEDSAVYLCASSLVGQGEGRRNSPLHFGNGTRLTVT.

The rearrangement links TRBV7-9 to TRBJ2-7; unclear D gene. The length of the CDR3 is 12 residues. V was trimmed by 5 bases and J by 6 bases, leaving 11 bases between them. Germline CDR1 is SEHNR and CDR2 is FQNEAQ (reference sequence). In DNA form, the CDR3 reads TGTGCCAGCAGCCCCCGCTCCGCCGAGCAGTACTTC. Amino acid sequence: CASSPRSAEQYF.

This clone was counted only a few times. The gene calls are TRBV18 and TRBJ1-2; D possibly corresponds to TRBD1 (5 bases). Trimming left V 2 bases short and J 2 bases short, with 12 bases between. Germline assignment: CDR1 KGHSH and CDR2 LQKENI. The CDR3 loop spans 15 amino acids. The CDR3 DNA is TGTGCCAGCTCACCAGGGGCAGTGGCCAACTATGGCTACACCTTC. Protein: CASSPGAVANYGYTF.

The chain is built from TRBV23-1 and TRBJ2-3; 12 bases map to TRBD2. TRBV23-1 has ORF status, its function being uncertain. V trimming: 4 bases; J trimming: 4 bases; junction bases outside the gene matches: 9. The length of the CDR3 is 17 residues. The DNA for the CDR3 is TGCGCCAGCAGTCCCCAGCTAGCGGGGGGGCCCCCAGATACGCAGTATTTT. It encodes CASSPQLAGGPPDTQYF.

This clone has just a few counts. The chain uses TRBV6-5 and TRBJ1-4; TRBD1 matches at 7 bases. CDR3 length: 13 amino acids. Trimming cost V 4 bases and J 12 bases; bases outside gene matches: 8. CDR1 and CDR2 (germline): MNHEY, SVGAGI. This CDR3 is CASSFPTTGELFF. DNA of the CDR3: TGTGCCAGCAGTTTCCCCACTACAGGGGAACTGTTTTTT.

The chain carries TRBV18 and TRBJ2-3; D not resolved. From germline, CDR1 is KGHSH and CDR2 LQKENI. The ends were cut back, 6 bases at V and 2 bases at J, with 9 bases in the middle. CDR3 length equals 13 residues. CDR3 sequence reads: CASSLDPTDTQYF. The CDR3 nucleotides are TGTGCCAGCTCCCTCGACCCCACAGATACGCAGTATTTT.

V and J are TRBV18 and TRBJ2-7, with D tentatively TRBD1 (5 bases). The CDR3 extends over 13 amino acids. CDR1 and CDR2 (germline): KGHSH, LQKENI. V was clipped by 4 bases and J by 6 bases, with 13 bases between them. This chain's CDR3 is CASSLVQGSEQYV. DNA for the CDR3: TGTGCCAGCTCACTCGTGCAGGGCAGCGAGCAGTACGTC.

The chain employs TRBV6-5 and TRBJ2-7; 7 bases fit TRBD1. The CDR3 runs to 13 residues. Looked up from germline, CDR1 is MNHEY and CDR2 is SVGAGI. V lost 6 bases, J lost 5 bases, and 7 bases stayed unmatched. The CDR3 region is CASSPGQPHEQYF. CDR3 in DNA: TGTGCCAGCAGCCCGGGACAGCCTCACGAGCAGTACTTC.

The genes are TRBV5-1 and TRBJ1-1, with a tentative D call TRBD1 (6 bases). The CDR3 has 16 residues. Trimming stripped 3 bases from V and 3 bases from J, with 18 bases between. Germline loops: CDR1 SGHRS, CDR2 YFSETQ. The CDR3 DNA sequence: TGCGCCAGCAGCTCGACCAGTAGGGGGTCGTACACTGAAGCTTTCTTT. It codes for CASSSTSRGSYTEAFF.

J is TRBJ1-5 and V is TRBV6-4, with D possibly TRBD1 on 6 matching bases. V shed 2 bases and J shed 3 bases, with 14 bases lying between them. The V gene's germline CDR1 is MRHNA and CDR2 SNTAGT. This CDR3 contains 16 residues. The CDR3 DNA follows: TGTGCCAGCAGTGACCGCCGGGACACGGTCAATCAGCCCCAGCATTTT. Encoded protein: CASSDRRDTVNQPQHF.

The rearrangement links TRBV7-9 to TRBJ1-1, with D unclear. Trimming removed 7 bases from V and 1 base from J, with 13 bases in between. This CDR3 is built from 14 residues. Germline V gives CDR1 SEHNR, CDR2 FQNEAQ (reference sequence). Written as DNA, the CDR3 is TGTGCCAGCACCACGAGGTGGGGGAACACTGAAGCTTTCTTT. It is translated as CASTTRWGNTEAFF.

The V and J genes are TRBV11-1 and TRBJ1-1; a weak D match, TRBD1 (5 bases). Per the germline V gene, CDR1 is SGHAT and CDR2 is FQDESV (reference sequence). There are 13 residues in the CDR3. V shed 2 bases and J shed 4 bases, with 8 bases lying between them. Here the CDR3 reads CASSLQGFTEAFF. The CDR3 DNA is TGTGCCAGCAGCTTACAGGGTTTCACTGAAGCTTTCTTT.

The chain combines TRBV28 with TRBJ2-7; D is undetermined. This CDR3 region has 11 residues. Germline V gives CDR1 MDHEN, CDR2 SYDVKM. The V gene lost 4 bases and the J gene lost 4 bases, with 5 bases spanning the gap. The CDR3, as DNA: TGTGCCAGCAGTTCTGTTTACGAGCAGTACGTC. It yields the protein CASSSVYEQYV.

The J gene is TRBJ1-2, the V gene TRBV16; no clear D gene. CDR3 length: 12 amino acids. CDR1 is KGHSY and CDR2 is FQNENV in the germline V gene. V was clipped by 2 bases and J by 8 bases, with 9 bases between them. The CDR3 DNA reads as TGTGCCAGCAGCCAAATACTAGGGGGCTACACCTTC. Translating gives CASSQILGGYTF.

The chain joins TRBV5-1 to TRBJ2-1; D is tentatively TRBD1 or TRBD2 (5 bases each). CDR1 is SGHRS, CDR2 YFSETQ, per germline. V lost 0 bases and J lost 0, with 10 bases in between. The CDR3 length is 16 residues. The CDR3 DNA follows: TGCGCCAGCAGCTTGGGAGGGGCCAGCTCCTACAATGAGCAGTTCTTC. This gives the protein CASSLGGASSYNEQFF.

This clone was detected only once. The V and J genes are TRBV19 and TRBJ1-1, with 8 positions matching TRBD1. V lost 4 bases, J lost 3 bases, and 4 bases stayed unmatched. CDR1 and CDR2 (germline): LNHDA, SQIVND (reference sequence). The CDR3 is 14 amino acids. This CDR3 is CASSKDRGDTEAFF. CDR3 DNA: TGTGCCAGTAGTAAAGACAGGGGTGACACTGAAGCTTTCTTT. Full variable domain (remainder filled in from reference TRBV19 and TRBJ1-1): DGGITQSPKYLFRKEGQNVTLSCEQNLNHDAMYWYRQDPGQGLRLIYYSQIVNDFQKGDIAEGYSVSREKKESFPLTVTSAQKNPTAFYLCASSKDRGDTEAFFGQGTRLTVV.

The rearrangement links TRBV28 to TRBJ1-2, with a tentative D call TRBD1 (5 bases). The CDR3 totals 14 residues. Between the trimmed V and J ends, which lost 6 bases and 2 bases, there was a span of 13 bases. In germline, CDR1 is MDHEN, CDR2 SYDVKM. The CDR3 sequence: CASSLEGKNYGYTF. CDR3 bases: TGTGCCAGCAGCCTGGAGGGGAAAAACTATGGCTACACCTTC.

The chain carries TRBV7-9 and TRBJ2-2, with a tentative D call TRBD1 (5 bases). CDR1 and CDR2 from the germline V gene are SEHNR and FQNEAQ (reference sequence). Trimming took off 5 bases at V and 2 bases at J, with 9 bases between the two ends. The CDR3 length is 14 residues. The CDR3 here is CASSHDSNTGELFF. The DNA for the CDR3 is TGTGCCAGCAGCCACGACAGCAACACCGGGGAGCTGTTTTTT.